These T cell receptor beta chains were read from a single sample in a study of blood T cell repertoires in COVID-19. Some clones are missing from TCRdb's copy, which holds only in-frame ones; the method was immunoSEQ multiplex PCR. This table has around 500,000 clones, approximately 85% appearing once. The sample taken for sequencing was peripheral blood. The receptors were gathered from a human donor in a cohort sampled during active COVID-19. CDR3s include the opening cysteine and the closing phenylalanine or tryptophan. Fields, in order: V gene, D gene, J gene, clone size, CDR3 DNA, CDR3 protein. D genes are given only for firm matches. Rows may omit the clone size; those that give it use once, few, many or a size class.

v_call: TRBV30
d_call: TRBD2
j_call: TRBJ2-2
clone_size: NA
cdr3_nt: TGTGCCTTTTTTAGGGGACTAGCGTCACCCGGGGAGCTGTTTTTT
cdr3_aa: CAFFRGLASPGELFF

v_call: TRBV7-8
d_call: NA
j_call: TRBJ1-6
clone_size: once
cdr3_nt: TGTGCCAGCAGCTTAGCTCGGGGGGCCAGGCCCCTCCACTTT
cdr3_aa: CASSLARGARPLHF

v_call: TRBV7-3
d_call: TRBD1
j_call: TRBJ2-2
clone_size: NA
cdr3_nt: TGTGCCAGCAGCCGGGACAGGGGTGGCACCGGGGAGCTGTTTTTT
cdr3_aa: CASSRDRGGTGELFF

v_call: TRBV2
d_call: TRBD1
j_call: TRBJ1-1
clone_size: NA
cdr3_nt: TGTGCCAGCAGTGAAGACAGGGGGGAAACTGAAGCTTTCTTT
cdr3_aa: CASSEDRGETEAFF

v_call: TRBV5-1
d_call: TRBD1
j_call: TRBJ2-3
clone_size: NA
cdr3_nt: TGCGCCAGCAGCTTACGACAGGGAACAGATACGCAGTATTTT
cdr3_aa: CASSLRQGTDTQYF

v_call: TRBV11-1
d_call: TRBD1
j_call: TRBJ1-1
clone_size: NA
cdr3_nt: TGTGCCAGCAGCCTTGGGACAGCCCAAGCTTTCTTT
cdr3_aa: CASSLGTAQAFF

v_call: TRBV12-3/TRBV12-4
d_call: NA
j_call: TRBJ2-5
clone_size: NA
cdr3_nt: TGTGCCAGCAGACTAAGTACGCCGGAGACCCAGTACTTC
cdr3_aa: CASRLSTPETQYF

v_call: TRBV29-1
d_call: NA
j_call: TRBJ1-4
clone_size: NA
cdr3_nt: TGCAGCGTTCGACAGAACGAAAAACTGTTTTTT
cdr3_aa: CSVRQNEKLFF

v_call: TRBV6-1
d_call: TRBD1
j_call: TRBJ1-2
clone_size: NA
cdr3_nt: TGTGCCAGCAGTGAACTCCCAGGGGGAACCTATGGCTACACCTTC
cdr3_aa: CASSELPGGTYGYTF

v_call: TRBV15
d_call: NA
j_call: TRBJ2-7
clone_size: few
cdr3_nt: TGTGCCACCAGCAGAGTTCAGAAAATGGAGCAGTACTTC
cdr3_aa: CATSRVQKMEQYF

v_call: TRBV29-1
d_call: TRBD1
j_call: TRBJ1-1
clone_size: once
cdr3_nt: TGCAGCGTTGAGGGACAGGGTAACACTGAAGCTTTCTTT
cdr3_aa: CSVEGQGNTEAFF

v_call: TRBV5-1
d_call: NA
j_call: TRBJ1-1
clone_size: NA
cdr3_nt: TGCGCCAGCAGCACCGGACACGGAGGGGACACTGAAGCTTTCTTT
cdr3_aa: CASSTGHGGDTEAFF

v_call: TRBV7-2
d_call: NA
j_call: TRBJ2-3
clone_size: few
cdr3_nt: TGTGCCAGCAGCTTAGGGCCGGGCGGGGATACGCAGTATTTT
cdr3_aa: CASSLGPGGDTQYF

v_call: TRBV11-3
d_call: NA
j_call: TRBJ1-6
clone_size: few
cdr3_nt: TGTGCCAGCAGCTTAGCGTTCCCACCCCTCCACTTT
cdr3_aa: CASSLAFPPLHF

v_call: TRBV19
d_call: NA
j_call: TRBJ1-5
clone_size: once
cdr3_nt: TGTGCCAGTAGTCGACAGGACATACTTAACAATCAGCCCCAGCATTTT
cdr3_aa: CASSRQDILNNQPQHF

v_call: TRBV6-5
d_call: NA
j_call: TRBJ1-6
clone_size: NA
cdr3_nt: TGTGCCAGCAGTTACTCGGGGGCAGGGGCCAATTCACCCCTCCACTTT
cdr3_aa: CASSYSGAGANSPLHF

v_call: TRBV3-1/TRBV3-2
d_call: NA
j_call: TRBJ1-1
clone_size: NA
cdr3_nt: TGTGCCAGCACCGGGGGGGGGAGCACTGAAGCTTTCTTT
cdr3_aa: CASTGGGSTEAFF

v_call: TRBV10-3
d_call: TRBD1
j_call: TRBJ1-2
clone_size: NA
cdr3_nt: TGTGCCATCAGGGACAGGGGGCCTGAGGGTGGCTACACCTTC
cdr3_aa: CAIRDRGPEGGYTF

v_call: TRBV19
d_call: TRBD1
j_call: TRBJ1-4
clone_size: NA
cdr3_nt: TGTGCCAGTTCCCGGGGGACAGTCAATGAAAAACTGTTTTTT
cdr3_aa: CASSRGTVNEKLFF

v_call: TRBV28
d_call: TRBD1
j_call: TRBJ1-2
clone_size: NA
cdr3_nt: TGTGCCAGTCTGACAGGGGTCGGCGGCTACACCTTC
cdr3_aa: CASLTGVGGYTF

v_call: TRBV18
d_call: NA
j_call: TRBJ1-5
clone_size: NA
cdr3_nt: TGTGCCAGCTCACCAGGGTCCGGGGTCAATCAGCCCCAGCATTTT
cdr3_aa: CASSPGSGVNQPQHF

v_call: TRBV12-3/TRBV12-4
d_call: NA
j_call: TRBJ2-3
clone_size: NA
cdr3_nt: TGTGCCAGCACCTTGAGCGGTACAGATACGCAGTATTTT
cdr3_aa: CASTLSGTDTQYF

v_call: TRBV6-1
d_call: NA
j_call: TRBJ1-5
clone_size: NA
cdr3_nt: TGTGCCAGCAGTGAATTCACAATACAGCCCCAGCATTTT
cdr3_aa: CASSEFTIQPQHF

v_call: TRBV7-9
d_call: NA
j_call: TRBJ2-7
clone_size: NA
cdr3_nt: TGTGCCAGCAGCTTCAGTGGGGGCCCCTACGAGCAGTACTTC
cdr3_aa: CASSFSGGPYEQYF

v_call: TRBV30
d_call: NA
j_call: TRBJ1-2
clone_size: NA
cdr3_nt: TGTGCCTGGAGTCGTCCAGGAATCTATGGCTACACCTTC
cdr3_aa: CAWSRPGIYGYTF

v_call: TRBV3-1/TRBV3-2
d_call: NA
j_call: TRBJ2-2
clone_size: few
cdr3_nt: TGTGCCAGCAGCCAAGAAGTCGGACTCGCGAACACCGGGGAGCTGTTTTTT
cdr3_aa: CASSQEVGLANTGELFF

v_call: TRBV3-1/TRBV3-2
d_call: NA
j_call: TRBJ1-4
clone_size: NA
cdr3_nt: TGTGCCAGCAGCCTAGTCGGGGGGGCTTTCCATGAAAAACTGTTTTTT
cdr3_aa: CASSLVGGAFHEKLFF

v_call: TRBV2
d_call: TRBD1
j_call: TRBJ2-7
clone_size: NA
cdr3_nt: TGTGCCAGCAGTGTCTGGACAGGGTCTCTGGGGGAGCAGTACTTC
cdr3_aa: CASSVWTGSLGEQYF

v_call: TRBV11-2
d_call: NA
j_call: TRBJ1-6
clone_size: once
cdr3_nt: TGTGCCAGCAGCTTGCAGGTCTTTAATTCACCCCTCCACTTT
cdr3_aa: CASSLQVFNSPLHF

v_call: TRBV7-9
d_call: NA
j_call: TRBJ2-7
clone_size: NA
cdr3_nt: TGTGCCAGCAGCTTCCCTCAGGGGAGCTCCTACGAGCAGTACTTC
cdr3_aa: CASSFPQGSSYEQYF

v_call: TRBV3-1/TRBV3-2
d_call: NA
j_call: TRBJ2-7
clone_size: NA
cdr3_nt: TGTGCCAGCAGCCAAGGCGGGAACTCCTACGAGCAGTACTTC
cdr3_aa: CASSQGGNSYEQYF

v_call: TRBV5-4
d_call: TRBD1
j_call: TRBJ2-7
clone_size: NA
cdr3_nt: TGTGCCAGCAGCTCGACAGGGGGCTACGAGCAGTACTTC
cdr3_aa: CASSSTGGYEQYF

v_call: TRBV18
d_call: TRBD2
j_call: TRBJ2-1
clone_size: NA
cdr3_nt: TGTGCCAGCTCACCACAAAGCCCGACTAGCGGGAGACTGGATGAGCAGTTCTTC
cdr3_aa: CASSPQSPTSGRLDEQFF

v_call: TRBV12-5
d_call: NA
j_call: TRBJ2-2
clone_size: NA
cdr3_nt: TGTGCTAGTGGCTCCTTCCCCCCTCCCGGGGAGCTGTTTTTT
cdr3_aa: CASGSFPPPGELFF

v_call: TRBV9
d_call: NA
j_call: TRBJ2-3
clone_size: once
cdr3_nt: TGTGCCAGCAGCGCCGACTCCCGTGGTGCAGATACGCAGTATTTT
cdr3_aa: CASSADSRGADTQYF

v_call: TRBV5-6
d_call: NA
j_call: TRBJ1-1
clone_size: NA
cdr3_nt: TGTGCCAGCAGCTTGGGGCAGCGAGTTGTTGAAGCTTTCTTT
cdr3_aa: CASSLGQRVVEAFF

v_call: TRBV3-1/TRBV3-2
d_call: NA
j_call: TRBJ2-3
clone_size: once
cdr3_nt: TGTGCCAGCAGTACAGATCGTATCGCAGATACGCAGTATTTT
cdr3_aa: CASSTDRIADTQYF

v_call: TRBV10-3
d_call: TRBD1
j_call: TRBJ1-5
clone_size: NA
cdr3_nt: TGTGCCATCAGTGAGGCTGGGACAGGGGGGCCCTTCGGCAATCAGCCCCAGCATTTT
cdr3_aa: CAISEAGTGGPFGNQPQHF

v_call: TRBV6-5
d_call: TRBD1
j_call: TRBJ1-1
clone_size: NA
cdr3_nt: TGTGCCAGCAGTTACTCGGGACAGGTTCTGAACACTGAAGCTTTCTTT
cdr3_aa: CASSYSGQVLNTEAFF

v_call: TRBV7-2
d_call: TRBD1
j_call: TRBJ2-5
clone_size: NA
cdr3_nt: TGTGCCAGCAGCTTAGCGCCCCCGGGACAGGGGATGGAGACCCAGTACTTC
cdr3_aa: CASSLAPPGQGMETQYF

v_call: TRBV19
d_call: NA
j_call: TRBJ1-5
clone_size: once
cdr3_nt: TGTGCCAGTAGTATAGATGGACAGCTCAATCAGCCCCAGCATTTT
cdr3_aa: CASSIDGQLNQPQHF

v_call: TRBV18
d_call: NA
j_call: TRBJ1-4
clone_size: once
cdr3_nt: TGTGCCAGCTCACAGATTTTCGACAGCCCTAATGAAAAACTGTTTTTT
cdr3_aa: CASSQIFDSPNEKLFF

v_call: TRBV15
d_call: NA
j_call: TRBJ2-7
clone_size: NA
cdr3_nt: TGTGCCACCAGCAGAGGGACTGTCCCCCAGAACGAGCAGTACTTC
cdr3_aa: CATSRGTVPQNEQYF

v_call: TRBV6-5
d_call: TRBD2
j_call: TRBJ2-1
clone_size: NA
cdr3_nt: TGTGCCAGCAGTTACGGTCTGCGGGAGACCCATGAGCAGTTCTTC
cdr3_aa: CASSYGLRETHEQFF

v_call: TRBV7-3
d_call: NA
j_call: TRBJ2-1
clone_size: NA
cdr3_nt: TGTGCCAGCAGCACGGACGGGGGGCAGTACAATGAGCAGTTCTTC
cdr3_aa: CASSTDGGQYNEQFF

v_call: TRBV3-1/TRBV3-2
d_call: TRBD2
j_call: TRBJ2-3
clone_size: few
cdr3_nt: TGTGCCAGCAGCCCCGGGACTAGCGGGGGCTTAGCGCAGTATTTT
cdr3_aa: CASSPGTSGGLAQYF

v_call: TRBV19
d_call: NA
j_call: TRBJ2-5
clone_size: NA
cdr3_nt: TGTGCCAGTAATAGCGGCCCCCATGAGACCCAGTACTTC
cdr3_aa: CASNSGPHETQYF

v_call: TRBV19
d_call: TRBD1
j_call: TRBJ1-2
clone_size: NA
cdr3_nt: TGTGCCAGTAGTATCTTCCTCCCGGGACAGGGGGCGCGTCCTAACTATGGCTACACCTTC
cdr3_aa: CASSIFLPGQGARPNYGYTF

v_call: TRBV20-1
d_call: TRBD2
j_call: TRBJ2-7
clone_size: NA
cdr3_nt: TGCAGTGCTAGTGAAGGCGCACTAGCGGGATACGAGCAGTACTTC
cdr3_aa: CSASEGALAGYEQYF

v_call: TRBV28
d_call: TRBD1
j_call: TRBJ1-2
clone_size: NA
cdr3_nt: TGTGCCACCTCTTCCGGGACAGGGGCCCCGGACGGCAGCGGCTACACCTTC
cdr3_aa: CATSSGTGAPDGSGYTF

v_call: TRBV28
d_call: NA
j_call: TRBJ1-4
clone_size: NA
cdr3_nt: TGTGCCAGCAGTAAACAGGGTATTAATGAAAAACTGTTTTTT
cdr3_aa: CASSKQGINEKLFF

v_call: TRBV2
d_call: NA
j_call: TRBJ2-7
clone_size: NA
cdr3_nt: TGTGCCAGCAGCCCCGTGCGGGTCTCCTACGAGCAGTACTTC
cdr3_aa: CASSPVRVSYEQYF

v_call: TRBV24-1
d_call: TRBD2
j_call: TRBJ2-1
clone_size: NA
cdr3_nt: TGTGCCACCAGTGCGGGTGGGGCGGGAGCAGGGAATGAGCAGTTCTTC
cdr3_aa: CATSAGGAGAGNEQFF

v_call: TRBV5-5
d_call: TRBD2
j_call: TRBJ2-5
clone_size: NA
cdr3_nt: TGTGCCAGCAGCCTGTTGGCTAGCGGGGTCCAAGAGACCCAGTACTTC
cdr3_aa: CASSLLASGVQETQYF

v_call: TRBV19
d_call: NA
j_call: TRBJ2-5
clone_size: NA
cdr3_nt: TGTGCCAGTAGTACTATGACAGGAGAAGAGACCCAGTACTTC
cdr3_aa: CASSTMTGEETQYF

v_call: TRBV3-1/TRBV3-2
d_call: NA
j_call: TRBJ2-7
clone_size: NA
cdr3_nt: TGTGCCAGCAGCCAAAAAGGGGTCTTGAGCTCCTACGAGCAGTACTTC
cdr3_aa: CASSQKGVLSSYEQYF

v_call: TRBV6-5
d_call: NA
j_call: TRBJ1-2
clone_size: NA
cdr3_nt: TGTGCCAGTGCCCGGGGGGGCGAAGGAGGCTACACCTTC
cdr3_aa: CASARGGEGGYTF